The 19 T cell receptor beta chains below were found in one sample sequenced in a study of human T cells and chemical hapten exposure. A single record per CDR3 protein comes from TCRdb applying MiXCR to the RACE reads. The sample carries roughly 38,000 distinct CDR3 sequences, around 3.8% recorded once. Time point here: patch test 1, 2 weeks after DPC sensitization. Treatment given: therapeutic diphenylcyclopropenone sensitization with weekly scalp DPC. From whole blood left unfractionated, total RNA was extracted. The sample here was whole blood, taken in connection with sensitization to the hapten diphenylcyclopropenone (DPC). Every receptor here comes from a man between 45 and 60 years old with alopecia areata. Some clones in this sample may be carry-over from other donors' samples.

The chain combines TRBV7-8 with TRBJ2-1; D unclear. The CDR3 sequence is 13 residues long. Per the germline V gene, CDR1 is SGHVS and CDR2 is FQNEAQ. V was cut by 7 bases and J by 11 bases, with 18 bases left in between. CDR3 loop: CASTSSVFYKQFF. CDR3 coding DNA: TGTGCCAGCACGTCTTCTGTTTTTTATAAGCAGTTCTTC.

This clonotype was counted at least ten times. The V gene is TRBV5-1, the J gene TRBJ1-4, with D maybe TRBD1 (6 bases). The V gene lost 2 bases and the J gene lost 8 bases, with 16 bases spanning the gap. CDR1 is SGHRS and CDR2 is YFSETQ in the germline V gene. This CDR3 has 15 residues. In DNA form, the CDR3 reads TGCGCCAGCAGCTTTGGATCAGGGGATTGGGAAAAACTGTTTTTT. It yields the protein CASSFGSGDWEKLFF.

At least ten counts were recorded for this clonotype. The chain carries TRBV6-2 or TRBV6-3 and TRBJ2-5; D uncertain. The CDR3 length is 13 residues. In germline, CDR1 is MNHEY, CDR2 SVGEGT. The V gene lost 2 bases and the J gene lost 2 bases, with 6 bases spanning the gap. CDR3 DNA sequence: TGTGCCAGCAGTTACGAGTTTCAAGAGACCCAGTACTTC. This codes for CASSYEFQETQYF.

Many counts were recorded for this clonotype. The V and J genes are TRBV5-1 and TRBJ1-2; no clear D. V was shortened by 0 bases and J by 0 bases, with 12 bases between the two germline ends. In germline, CDR1 is SGHRS, CDR2 YFSETQ. The CDR3 consists of 16 residues. Here the CDR3 DNA reads TGCGCCAGCAGCTTGGAAGGAGGCCACTCTAACTATGGCTACACCTTC. Protein product: CASSLEGGHSNYGYTF.

This clonotype showed up many times. The chain combines TRBV27 with TRBJ2-5; 8 bases agree with TRBD2. CDR1 is MNHEY and CDR2 is SMNVEV in the germline V gene (reference sequence). V shed 2 bases, J shed 6 bases, and the junction held 5 bases outside the gene matches. This CDR3 has 14 residues. The CDR3 loop is CASSLTGGRKTQYF. For the CDR3, the DNA is TGTGCCAGCAGTTTAACGGGGGGGCGGAAGACCCAGTACTTC.

This clonotype turned up a few times. V usage is TRBV9 and J usage is TRBJ2-1, with D possibly matching TRBD2 (6 bases). V lost 3 bases and J 0 bases, leaving 13 bases between the germline ends. The CDR3 contains 16 residues. Per the germline V gene, CDR1 is SGDLS and CDR2 is YYNGEE. CDR3 nucleotides: TGTGCCAGCAGCGCGATTAGCGGAAACTCCTACAATGAGCAGTTCTTC. Translation: CASSAISGNSYNEQFF.

This clonotype was detected many times. The chain is built from TRBV20-1 and TRBJ2-6, with D tentatively TRBD2 (6 bases). The CDR3 totals 16 residues. V was shortened by 3 bases and J by 0 bases, with 12 bases between the two germline ends. From germline, CDR1 is DFQATT and CDR2 SNEGSKA (reference sequence). The CDR3 protein is CSASSQGGSGANVLTF. CDR3 nucleotide sequence: TGCAGTGCTAGTAGTCAGGGAGGCTCTGGGGCCAACGTCCTGACTTTC.

This clonotype was seen more than once but under ten times. The chain recombines TRBV20-1 with TRBJ1-1; TRBD1 matches at 9 bases. V lost 4 bases, J lost 5 bases, and 5 bases stayed unmatched. CDR3 length: 13 residues. CDR1 is DFQATT, CDR2 SNEGSKA, per germline (reference sequence). The CDR3 DNA is TGCAGTGCTAAGGGGACAGGGAGGACTGAAGCTTTCTTT. It encodes CSAKGTGRTEAFF.

This clonotype came up many times. The gene calls are TRBV20-1 and TRBJ2-1; 8 bases align to TRBD2. Germline assignment: CDR1 DFQATT and CDR2 SNEGSKA (reference sequence). The CDR3 is 12 amino acids. The trim removed 8 bases at V and 4 bases at J, leaving 4 bases unmatched. CDR3 protein: CSSGREYNEQFF. Written as DNA, the CDR3 is TGCAGTAGCGGGAGAGAATACAATGAGCAGTTCTTC.

At least ten counts were recorded for this clonotype. The J gene is TRBJ1-3, the V gene TRBV15; a possible D gene is TRBD1 (5 bases). The CDR3 contains 13 residues. V was pared by 11 bases and J by 0 bases, with 11 bases between. Germline CDR1 reads LNHNV; CDR2 reads YYDKDF (reference sequence). CDR3 region: CASGIDSGNTIYF. For the CDR3, the DNA is TGTGCCTCAGGGATAGACTCTGGAAACACCATATATTTT.

This clonotype was picked up many times. The V gene is TRBV3-1, the J gene TRBJ1-3, with D hard to call. The V and J ends lost 1 base and 0 bases respectively, with 7 bases between them. Germline V gene lookup returns CDR1 LGHDT and CDR2 YNNKEL (reference sequence). The CDR3 is made up of 15 amino acids. This chain's CDR3 is CASSQVRSSGNTIYF. Written as DNA, the CDR3 is TGTGCCAGCAGCCAAGTAAGGAGCTCTGGAAACACCATATATTTT.

This clonotype was counted ten times or more. The chain combines TRBV6-2 or TRBV6-3 with TRBJ2-5; D is uncertain. The germline gives CDR1 MNHEY, CDR2 SVGEGT. CDR3 length equals 15 residues. With 0 bases removed from V and 1 base from J, the gap between germline ends came to 9 bases. The CDR3 nucleotides read TGTGCCAGCAGTTACTCCTCGACAAGCCAAGAGACCCAGTACTTC. It is translated as CASSYSSTSQETQYF.

This clonotype was seen at least ten times. This chain joins TRBV4-2 and TRBJ2-5, with D tentatively TRBD1 or TRBD2 (5 bases each). Trimming left V 0 bases short and J 7 bases short, with 6 bases between. Germline V gene lookup returns CDR1 LGHNA and CDR2 YNFKEQ. This CDR3 comprises 12 residues. The DNA of the CDR3 is TGTGCCAGCAGCCAAGATGGGGGGACCCAGTACTTC. Its protein is CASSQDGGTQYF.

In this sample, this clonotype turned up many times. The chain combines TRBV9 with TRBJ2-2; weak D call: TRBD1 (6 bases). The V gene lost 5 bases and the J gene lost 3 bases, with 8 bases spanning the gap. CDR3 length: 13 residues. CDR1 is SGDLS and CDR2 is YYNGEE in the germline V gene. The CDR3 coding sequence is TGTGCCAGCAGTTCAGGGGACACCGGGGAGCTGTTTTTT. This codes for CASSSGDTGELFF.

This clonotype has at least ten counts. The chain joins TRBV30 to TRBJ2-1; the D is unclear. Trimming stripped 1 base from V and 9 bases from J, with 10 bases between. This CDR3 is built from 12 residues. From germline, CDR1 is GTSNPN and CDR2 SVGIG (reference sequence). The CDR3 DNA follows: TGTGCCTGGAGTGCCCCACCGGGTGAGCAGTTCTTC. Protein sequence: CAWSAPPGEQFF.

This clonotype showed up many times. This chain uses TRBV4-1 with TRBJ1-4, with a possible D match to TRBD1 (5 bases). V lost 0 bases to trimming and J lost 4 bases, with 12 bases between them. This CDR3 comprises 16 residues. Germline CDR1 and CDR2: MGHRA and YSYEKL. In DNA, the CDR3 is TGCGCCAGCAGCCAAGAGCAGGGCGCCGTTAATGAAAAACTGTTTTTT. The encoded protein is CASSQEQGAVNEKLFF.

This clonotype was picked up many times. The chain recombines TRBV7-2 with TRBJ2-1; 7 bases line up with TRBD2. V shed 1 base and J 10 bases; nucleotides not matched to a gene: 13. Germline V gene sequence: CDR1 SGHTA, CDR2 FQGNSA. The CDR3 totals 16 residues. The CDR3 reads CASSLVVAGAQREQFF. The DNA for the CDR3 is TGTGCCAGCAGCTTAGTAGTTGCGGGAGCTCAACGGGAGCAGTTCTTC.

There are many counts of this clonotype. The J gene is TRBJ2-5, the V gene TRBV12-3 or TRBV12-4; D is tentatively TRBD1 or TRBD2 (5 bases each). Trimming took off 5 bases at V and 5 bases at J, with 15 bases between the two ends. The CDR3 spans 14 residues. In DNA form, the CDR3 reads TGTGCCAGCAGTCCCGGGACCACCAGGGAGACCCAGTACTTC. As protein: CASSPGTTRETQYF.

This clonotype was picked up a small number of times. This sequence joins TRBV10-3 and TRBJ2-7; TRBD1 matches 8 bases. The CDR3 sequence is 13 residues long. CDR1 and CDR2 from the germline V gene are ENHRY and SYGVKD. V lost 4 bases and J lost 5; bases outside the gene matches: 4. As DNA, the CDR3 is TGTGCCATCAGTGCCCAGACAGGGGACGAGCAGTACTTC. This translates into CAISAQTGDEQYF.